This entry features one T cell receptor (beta chain) sequence. No antigen is known for it. The sample comes from a study of human T cells and chemical hapten exposure. For the study at large: The sensitizer, 2% DPC, was used on roughly 2 cm by roughly 2 cm of upper inner arm skin. Per-sample TCR yield variability stemmed mainly from small pooled library volume differences. Patch tests applied 0.01% DPC to the upper back, read at 6 days. Points from the study as a whole: Healthy people's immune response may differ from that of the donors, who had alopecia.

The CDR3 runs 15 residues. Trimming took off 8 bases at V and 0 bases at J, with 17 bases between the two ends. TCRdb itself ran the RACE reads through MiXCR, one entry per CDR3 protein. The table has more than 95,000 distinct CDR3 sequences, 12% seen once; the top ten hold just over 1.4%. This sample's time point: patch test 1, 2 weeks after DPC sensitization. The treatment is: therapeutic diphenylcyclopropenone sensitization with weekly scalp DPC. The sample was whole blood, taken in connection with sensitization to the hapten diphenylcyclopropenone (DPC). J is TRBJ2-7 and V is TRBV6-7, with D hard to call. Being an ORF, TRBV6-7 has a function that is uncertain. This TCR was recovered from a woman in her 50s with alopecia areata. Some clones in this sample may be carry-over from other donors' samples. The chain's CDR3 is CASDIRVAYSYEQYF. For the CDR3, the DNA is TGTGCCAGCGACATCCGGGTAGCCTACTCCTACGAGCAGTACTTC.